Sequencing of this T cell receptor (beta chain) was carried out in a study of T-cell reconstitution after alpha-beta-depleted transplantation in children. Unique molecular identifiers were used in preparing the TCRbeta library. A single record per CDR3 protein comes from TCRdb applying MiXCR to the PCR reads. The sample carries around 100,000 distinct CDR3 sequences, 9% to 12% recorded once. The study's findings and limits: Reportedly, alpha-beta T cells present about two months post-transplant originated from several hundred expanded clones of graft origin.

Turning to this clonotype: Its antigen is not known.

This CDR3 spans 17 amino acids. Germline trimming cut 0 bases from V and 0 bases from J; bases unmatched to any gene: 6. Germline loops: CDR1 SGHRS, CDR2 YFSETQ. Sequenced material: PBMCs, taken before TCRalphabeta/CD19-depleted stem cell transplant. The chain uses TRBV5-1 and TRBJ2-3, with 8 bases aligning to TRBD2. The receptor was isolated from a boy between 2 and 15 years old with acute lymphoblastic leukemia, due to receive a stem cell transplant. The CDR3 reads CASSLGSPSGSTDTQYF. The CDR3 nucleotides are TGCGCCAGCAGCTTGGGTTCGCCTAGCGGGAGCACAGATACGCAGTATTTT. Variable domain in full (rest from reference TRBV5-1 and TRBJ2-3): KAGVTQTPRYLIKTRGQQVTLSCSPISGHRSVSWYQQTPGQGLQFLFEYFSETQRNKGNFPGRFSGRQFSNSRSEMNVSTLELGDSALYLCASSLGSPSGSTDTQYFGPGTRLTVL.